These T cell receptor beta chains were read from a single sample in a study of regulatory T cells in long-lasting Graves disease. MiXCR was run by TCRdb on the multiplex PCR reads, yielding one entry per CDR3 protein. There are under 300,000 distinct CDR3 sequences in the sample; 20% to 25% occur only once, and 11% to 15% lies in the top ten. The sample consisted of peripheral blood mononuclear cells (PBMCs), taken at new diagnosis, from a patient treated with antithyroid drugs. These receptors were obtained from a female donor with Graves disease. Each CDR3 is given with its conserved first and last residue. The D gene is left open where the match is weak. Not every row has a clone size; where given, it reads once, few, many or a size class.

size	D	J	V	CDR3	DNA
many	-	TRBJ1-1	TRBV3-1	CASSQESGMVNTEAFF	TGTGCCAGCAGCCAAGAATCCGGGATGGTGAACACTGAAGCTTTCTTT
-	TRBD2	TRBJ2-4	TRBV7-2	CASSPTSGSGAKNIQYF	TGTGCCAGCAGCCCGACTAGCGGGAGCGGGGCCAAAAACATTCAGTACTTC
-	TRBD1	TRBJ1-6	TRBV5-6	CASSPRGQANSPLHF	TGTGCCAGCAGCCCCCGAGGACAGGCTAATTCACCCCTCCACTTT
many	TRBD2	TRBJ2-5	TRBV2	CASSEKTSGRKETQYF	TGTGCCAGCAGTGAAAAGACTAGCGGGAGGAAAGAGACCCAGTACTTC
many	TRBD1	TRBJ2-2	TRBV11-3	CASSLKRTGGDGELFF	TGTGCCAGCAGCTTAAAACGGACAGGGGGTGACGGGGAGCTGTTTTTT
many	-	TRBJ2-5	TRBV7-6	CASSLWLPEGRKETQYF	TGTGCCAGCAGCTTATGGCTCCCGGAAGGGCGGAAAGAGACCCAGTACTTC
many	TRBD1	TRBJ2-7	TRBV20-1	CSATTGDVYEQYF	TGCAGTGCTACTACAGGGGATGTTTATGAGCAGTACTTC
-	TRBD1	TRBJ1-5	TRBV2	CASIGQGHPPNNQPQHF	TGTGCCAGCATAGGACAGGGGCATCCCCCAAACAATCAGCCCCAGCATTTT
few	-	TRBJ1-2	TRBV6-1	CASIEGSGSASYGYTF	TGTGCCAGCATTGAAGGTTCGGGAAGTGCTAGCTATGGCTACACCTTC
many	TRBD1	TRBJ2-2	TRBV7-2	CASSFKKVTGTANTGELFF	TGTGCCAGCAGCTTTAAAAAAGTAACCGGGACAGCGAACACCGGGGAGCTGTTTTTT
many	TRBD2	TRBJ2-7	TRBV11-2	CASSSILAGELYEQYF	TGTGCCAGCAGCTCAATACTAGCGGGAGAACTTTACGAGCAGTACTTC
few	-	TRBJ1-4	TRBV5-5	CASSLGAMKEKLFF	TGTGCCAGCAGCTTGGGGGCGATGAAAGAAAAACTGTTTTTT
few	-	TRBJ1-1	TRBV5-4	CASSFLQTNTEAFF	TGTGCCAGCAGCTTTTTACAGACGAACACTGAAGCTTTCTTT
few	-	TRBJ1-5	TRBV4-3	CASSQDREGVNQPQHF	TGCGCCAGCAGCCAAGATCGTGAAGGTGTAAATCAGCCCCAGCATTTT
-	TRBD1	TRBJ1-1	TRBV7-9	CASSNGQGMNTEAFF	TGTGCCAGCAGCAACGGACAGGGAATGAACACTGAAGCTTTCTTT
many	TRBD1	TRBJ2-5	TRBV25-1	CASREKGQGPGTQYF	TGTGCCAGCAGGGAGAAGGGACAGGGGCCGGGGACCCAGTACTTC
many	-	TRBJ2-3	TRBV18	CASSPPGWGKDTQYF	TGTGCCAGCTCACCACCGGGTTGGGGGAAAGATACGCAGTATTTT
many	TRBD1	TRBJ1-4	TRBV12-3/TRBV12-4	CASSSGQGGEKLFF	TGTGCCAGCAGCTCGGGACAGGGCGGTGAAAAACTGTTTTTT
-	TRBD2	TRBJ2-2	TRBV4-1	CASSQASGPNTGELFF	TGCGCCAGCAGCCAAGCTAGCGGGCCTAACACCGGGGAGCTGTTTTTT
many	-	TRBJ2-5	TRBV6-1	CASSPFRGLRQETQYF	TGTGCCAGCAGTCCCTTCCGGGGACTTCGGCAAGAGACCCAGTACTTC
-	-	TRBJ1-4	TRBV29-1	CSVDSGTDEKLFF	TGCAGCGTTGACTCAGGGACGGATGAAAAACTGTTTTTT
-	-	TRBJ1-3	TRBV7-2	CASSQRASDSGNTIYF	TGTGCCAGCAGCCAACGGGCCAGCGACTCTGGAAACACCATATATTTT
many	-	TRBJ2-3	TRBV6-1	CASSQLDADTQYF	TGTGCCAGCAGCCAACTAGACGCAGATACGCAGTATTTT
-	-	TRBJ1-1	TRBV3-1	CASSLGTFNTEAFF	TGTGCCAGCAGCCTAGGGACTTTCAACACTGAAGCTTTCTTT
few	-	TRBJ2-1	TRBV6-2/TRBV6-3	CASSLAIRHEQFF	TGTGCCAGCAGTTTAGCGATTCGGCATGAGCAGTTCTTC
-	-	TRBJ2-1	TRBV20-1	CSARMDNEQFF	TGCAGTGCTCGGATGGACAATGAGCAGTTCTTC
many	TRBD1	TRBJ2-7	TRBV11-2	CASSLDDRGAYEQYF	TGTGCCAGCAGCTTAGACGACAGGGGAGCCTACGAGCAGTACTTC
many	-	TRBJ2-6	TRBV19	CASSIPGANVLTF	TGTGCCAGTAGTATCCCTGGGGCCAACGTCCTGACTTTC
few	-	TRBJ2-2	TRBV19	CASKGGTYYTGELFF	TGTGCCAGTAAGGGGGGGACATACTACACCGGGGAGCTGTTTTTT
many	TRBD1	TRBJ2-5	TRBV7-9	CASRRDRGETQYF	TGTGCCAGCAGGCGCGACAGGGGAGAGACCCAGTACTTC
many	-	TRBJ1-3	TRBV2	CASSEAGRMSGNTIYF	TGTGCCAGCAGTGAAGCGGGACGGATGAGCGGGAACACCATATATTTT
-	-	TRBJ2-1	TRBV28	CASSLVRGRDEQFF	TGTGCCAGCAGTTTGGTGCGGGGCAGGGATGAGCAGTTCTTC
many	-	TRBJ2-5	TRBV5-1	CASSTGTVGETQYF	TGCGCCAGCAGCACAGGGACTGTGGGAGAGACCCAGTACTTC
-	-	TRBJ2-1	TRBV6-1	CASSAGVAGWDEQFF	TGTGCCAGCAGTGCGGGAGTCGCAGGGTGGGATGAGCAGTTCTTC
many	-	TRBJ1-5	TRBV20-1	CSAAKSSSNQPQHF	TGCAGTGCGGCGAAGAGTAGTAGCAATCAGCCCCAGCATTTT
many	TRBD2	TRBJ2-1	TRBV10-3	CAISGGGGGGDEQFF	TGTGCCATCAGTGGCGGCGGGGGGGGAGGCGATGAGCAGTTCTTC